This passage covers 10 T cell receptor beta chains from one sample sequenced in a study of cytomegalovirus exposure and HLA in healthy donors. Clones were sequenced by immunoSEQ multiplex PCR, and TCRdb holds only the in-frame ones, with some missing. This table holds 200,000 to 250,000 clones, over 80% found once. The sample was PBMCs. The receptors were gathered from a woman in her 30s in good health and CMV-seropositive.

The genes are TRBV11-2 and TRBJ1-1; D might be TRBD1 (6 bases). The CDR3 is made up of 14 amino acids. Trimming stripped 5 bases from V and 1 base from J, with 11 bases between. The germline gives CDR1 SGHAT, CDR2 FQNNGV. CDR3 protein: CASSKRQENTEAFF. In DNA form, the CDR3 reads TGTGCCAGCAGCAAGAGACAGGAGAACACTGAAGCTTTCTTT.

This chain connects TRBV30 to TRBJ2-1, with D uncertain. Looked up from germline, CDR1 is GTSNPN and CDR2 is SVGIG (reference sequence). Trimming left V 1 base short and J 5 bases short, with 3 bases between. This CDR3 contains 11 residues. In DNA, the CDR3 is TGTGCCTGGAGTGCCAACAATGAGCAGTTCTTC. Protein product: CAWSANNEQFF.

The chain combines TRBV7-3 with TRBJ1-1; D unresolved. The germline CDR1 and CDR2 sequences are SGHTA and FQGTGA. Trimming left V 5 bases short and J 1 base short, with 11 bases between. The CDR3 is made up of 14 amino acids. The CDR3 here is CASSPTEGNTEAFF. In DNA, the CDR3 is TGTGCCAGCAGCCCGACTGAGGGGAACACTGAAGCTTTCTTT.

The CDR3 loop is CASSGSGRGGETQYF. CDR3 DNA sequence: TGTGCCAGCAGCGGAAGCGGGAGAGGGGGAGAGACCCAGTACTTC. The chain is built from TRBV9 and TRBJ2-5; 8 nucleotides line up with TRBD2. This CDR3 has 15 amino acids. Germline CDR1 is SGDLS and CDR2 is YYNGEE. With 3 bases clipped from V and 4 bases from J, the junction kept 8 bases outside the gene matches.

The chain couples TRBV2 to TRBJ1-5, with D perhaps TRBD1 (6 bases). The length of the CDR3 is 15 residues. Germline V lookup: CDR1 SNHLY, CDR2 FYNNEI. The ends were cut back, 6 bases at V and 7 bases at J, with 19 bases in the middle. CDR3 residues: CASSTEGGPTQPQHF. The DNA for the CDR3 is TGTGCCAGCAGCACCGAGGGGGGTCCGACCCAGCCCCAGCATTTT.

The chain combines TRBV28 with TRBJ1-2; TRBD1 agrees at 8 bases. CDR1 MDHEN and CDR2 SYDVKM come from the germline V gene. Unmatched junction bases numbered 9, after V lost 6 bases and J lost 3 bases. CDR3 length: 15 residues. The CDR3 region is CASREYGTGDYGYTF. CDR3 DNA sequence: TGTGCCAGCAGAGAATACGGGACAGGCGACTATGGCTACACCTTC.

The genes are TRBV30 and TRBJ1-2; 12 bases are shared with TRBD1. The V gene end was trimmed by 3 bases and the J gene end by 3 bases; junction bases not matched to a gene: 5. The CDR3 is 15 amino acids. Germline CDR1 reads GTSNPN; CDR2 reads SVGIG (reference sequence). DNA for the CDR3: TGTGCCTGGAGCCCCGGGACAGGGGGCTACTATGGCTACACCTTC. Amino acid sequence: CAWSPGTGGYYGYTF.

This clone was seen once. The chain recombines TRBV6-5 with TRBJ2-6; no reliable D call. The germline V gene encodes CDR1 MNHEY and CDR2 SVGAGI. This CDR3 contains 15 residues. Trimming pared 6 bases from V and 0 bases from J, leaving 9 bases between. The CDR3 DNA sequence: TGTGCCAGCAGGGAATGGGACTCTGGGGCCAACGTCCTGACTTTC. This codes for CASREWDSGANVLTF.

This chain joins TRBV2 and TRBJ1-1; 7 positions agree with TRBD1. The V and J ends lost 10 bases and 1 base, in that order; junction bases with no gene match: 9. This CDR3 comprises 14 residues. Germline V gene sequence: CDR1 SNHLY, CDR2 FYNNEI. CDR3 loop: CATYWDSQNTEAFF. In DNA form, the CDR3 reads TGTGCCACCTATTGGGACAGCCAGAACACTGAAGCTTTCTTT.

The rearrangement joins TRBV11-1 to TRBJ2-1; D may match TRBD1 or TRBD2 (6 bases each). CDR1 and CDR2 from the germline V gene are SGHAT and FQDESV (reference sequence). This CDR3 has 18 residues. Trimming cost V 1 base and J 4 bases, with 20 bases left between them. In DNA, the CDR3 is TGTGCCAGCAGCTTAGAGGACTCTAGCGAGGGGGGTTACAATGAGCAGTTCTTC. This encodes CASSLEDSSEGGYNEQFF. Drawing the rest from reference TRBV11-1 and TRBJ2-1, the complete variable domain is EAEVAQSPRYKITEKSQAVAFWCDPISGHATLYWYRQILGQGPELLVQFQDESVVDDSQLPKDRFSAERLKGVDSTLKIQPAELGDSAMYLCASSLEDSSEGGYNEQFFGPGTRLTVL.